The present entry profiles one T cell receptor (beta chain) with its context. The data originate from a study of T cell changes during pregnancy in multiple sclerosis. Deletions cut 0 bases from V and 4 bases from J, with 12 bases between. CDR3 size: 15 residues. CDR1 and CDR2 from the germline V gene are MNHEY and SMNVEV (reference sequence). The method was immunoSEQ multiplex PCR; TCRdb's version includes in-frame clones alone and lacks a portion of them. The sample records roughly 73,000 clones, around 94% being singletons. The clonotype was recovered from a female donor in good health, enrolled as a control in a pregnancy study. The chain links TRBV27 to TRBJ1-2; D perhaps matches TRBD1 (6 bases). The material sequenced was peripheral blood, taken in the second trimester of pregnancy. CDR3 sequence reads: CASSLSAGAIYGYTF. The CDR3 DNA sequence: TGTGCCAGCAGTTTATCGGCAGGGGCGATCTATGGCTACACCTTC.